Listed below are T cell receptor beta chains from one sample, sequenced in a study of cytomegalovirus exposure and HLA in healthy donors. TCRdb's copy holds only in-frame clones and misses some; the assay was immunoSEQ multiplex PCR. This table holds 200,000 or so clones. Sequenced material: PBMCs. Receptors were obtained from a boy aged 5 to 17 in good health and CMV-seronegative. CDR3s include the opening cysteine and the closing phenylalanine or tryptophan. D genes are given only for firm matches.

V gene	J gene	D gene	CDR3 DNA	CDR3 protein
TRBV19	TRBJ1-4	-	TGTGCCAGTAGCCGCGGGAGGGTAAATGAAAAACTGTTTTTT	CASSRGRVNEKLFF
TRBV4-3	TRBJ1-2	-	TGCGCCACTTCCCCGACGGTGAGGTTTGCCTATGGCTACACCTTC	CATSPTVRFAYGYTF
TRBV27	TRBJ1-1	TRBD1	TGTGCCAGCAGTTTATCAAGACAGGGGGGTAAGGGCACTGAAGCTTTCTTT	CASSLSRQGGKGTEAFF
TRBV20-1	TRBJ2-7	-	TGCAGTACGGGGGACGAGCAGTACTTC	CSTGDEQYF
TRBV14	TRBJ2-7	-	TGTGCCAGCCTCCAGGGGTTCTCCTACGAGCAGTACTTC	CASLQGFSYEQYF
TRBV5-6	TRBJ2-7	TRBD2	TGTGCCAGCAGCCTAATCGGAGCGGGGGTCTACGAGCAGTACTTC	CASSLIGAGVYEQYF
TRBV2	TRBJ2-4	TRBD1	TGTGCCAGCAAATGGACAGGGGACATTCAGTACTTC	CASKWTGDIQYF
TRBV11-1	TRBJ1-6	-	TGTGCCAGCAGCTTCCGTCAGAATTCACCCCTCCACTTT	CASSFRQNSPLHF
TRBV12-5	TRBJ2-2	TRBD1	TGTGCTAGTGGTATACAGGGGGCCGGGGAGCTGTTTTTT	CASGIQGAGELFF
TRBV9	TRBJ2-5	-	TGTGCCAGCAGCACCCGGGGCCAAGAGACCCAGTACTTC	CASSTRGQETQYF
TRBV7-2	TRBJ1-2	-	TGTGCCAGCAGCCCTTCACAGGGCGTCTATGGCTACACCTTC	CASSPSQGVYGYTF
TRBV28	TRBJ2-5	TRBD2	TGTGCCAGCTTTTCCCCTAGCGGGGGGACAGAGACCCAGTACTTC	CASFSPSGGTETQYF
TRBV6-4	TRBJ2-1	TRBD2	TGTGCCAGCAGTGCTAAGGGCGGGGGTTCCTACAATGAGCAGTTCTTC	CASSAKGGGSYNEQFF
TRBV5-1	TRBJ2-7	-	TGCGCCAGCAGCTTGGGCGGAATATTCTACGAGCAGTACTTC	CASSLGGIFYEQYF
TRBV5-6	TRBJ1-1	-	TGTGCCAGCAGCTTTACGGGTCCGAACACTGAAGCTTTCTTT	CASSFTGPNTEAFF
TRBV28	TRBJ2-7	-	TGTGCCAGCAGTTTAAGAGACGAGCAGTACTTC	CASSLRDEQYF
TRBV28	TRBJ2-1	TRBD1	TGTGCCAGCAGTTCGACAGGGCTTTCCTACAATGAGCAGTTCTTC	CASSSTGLSYNEQFF
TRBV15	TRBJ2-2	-	TGTGCCACCAGCAGAGAGGACAGCCCAACCGGGGAGCTGTTTTTT	CATSREDSPTGELFF
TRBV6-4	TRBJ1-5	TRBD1	TGTGCCAGCAACCTCTTACAGGGGGCCTATCAGCCCCAGCATTTT	CASNLLQGAYQPQHF
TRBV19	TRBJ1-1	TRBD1	TGTGCCAGTAGTAACCGGGACAGGGTGGGAGTCACTGAAGCTTTCTTT	CASSNRDRVGVTEAFF
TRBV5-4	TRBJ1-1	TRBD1	TGTGCCAGCAGTTCCGACAGGGAGAACACTGAAGCTTTCTTC	CASSSDRENTEAFF
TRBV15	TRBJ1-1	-	TGTGCCACCAGCAGAATTCTTTCGTCGGAAGCTTTCTTT	CATSRILSSEAFF
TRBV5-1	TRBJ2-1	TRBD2	TGCGCCAGCTCACTTGGACTAGCGGGGAGAAATGAGCAGTTCTTC	CASSLGLAGRNEQFF
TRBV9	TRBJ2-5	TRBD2	TGTGCCAGCAGCGTAGGAGGGGCGGGGGGCCCCAGGGAGACCCAGTACTTC	CASSVGGAGGPRETQYF
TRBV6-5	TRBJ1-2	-	TGTGCCAGCAGCCGGACAGAGATTAACTATGGCTACACCTTC	CASSRTEINYGYTF
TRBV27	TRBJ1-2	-	TGTGCCAGCAGTTTTTCCGGGATTAACTATGGCTACACCTTC	CASSFSGINYGYTF
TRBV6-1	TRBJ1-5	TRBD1	TGTGCCAGCAACCCAGGGGGGAATCAGCCCCAGCATTTT	CASNPGGNQPQHF
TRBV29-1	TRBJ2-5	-	TGCAGCGTCACGACCGGACTGGAAGAGACCCAGTACTTC	CSVTTGLEETQYF
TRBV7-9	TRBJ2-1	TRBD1	TGTGCCAGCAGCTTCCAGACAGGGACTGAGCAGTTCTTC	CASSFQTGTEQFF
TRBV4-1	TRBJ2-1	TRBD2	TGCGCCAGCAGCCGCACACTAGCGGGGGAGTACAATGAGCAGTTCTTC	CASSRTLAGEYNEQFF
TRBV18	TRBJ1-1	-	TGTGCCAGCTCACCGACGTACGAATCAGGGGAGACTGAAGCTTTCTTT	CASSPTYESGETEAFF
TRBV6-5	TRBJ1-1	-	TGTGCCAGCCGCTACCTCTTGGACACTGAAGCTTTCTTT	CASRYLLDTEAFF
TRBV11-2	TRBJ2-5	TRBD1	TGTGCCAGCAGCTTAGTTAGGGGGCCAGGAGAGACCCAGTACTTC	CASSLVRGPGETQYF
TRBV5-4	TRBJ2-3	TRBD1	TGTGCCAGCAGCGGCCCGGGACAGGGGAGTTCAGATACGCAGTATTTT	CASSGPGQGSSDTQYF
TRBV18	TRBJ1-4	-	TGTGCCAGCTCACTGGGGACACCGGTTGAAAAACTGTTTTTT	CASSLGTPVEKLFF
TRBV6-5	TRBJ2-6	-	TGTGCCAGCAGTTACTCGTCTACCGGGGCCAACGTCCTGACTTTC	CASSYSSTGANVLTF
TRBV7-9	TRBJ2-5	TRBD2	TGTGCCAGCAGGCATGCCGGACTAGCGGGGGAAGAGACCCAGTACTTC	CASRHAGLAGEETQYF
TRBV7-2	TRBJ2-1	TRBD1	TGTGCCAGCAGCACAAACAGGGGGAATGAGCAGTTCTTC	CASSTNRGNEQFF
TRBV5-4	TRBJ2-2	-	TGTGCCAGCACGGGGACCGGGGAGCTGTTTTTT	CASTGTGELFF
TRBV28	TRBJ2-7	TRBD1	TGTGCCAGCAGTTTACGACAGGGTACCAACGAGCAGTACTTC	CASSLRQGTNEQYF
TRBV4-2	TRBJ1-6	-	TGTGCCAGCAGCCGGGGCGACCGGGAGCTTAATTCACCCCTCCACTTT	CASSRGDRELNSPLHF
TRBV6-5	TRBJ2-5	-	TGTGCCAGCAGTTACGTGGGGAGTCGGACCCAGTACTTC	CASSYVGSRTQYF
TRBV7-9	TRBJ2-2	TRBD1	TGTGCCAGCAGCCTCAACATACAGGGGACCGGGGAGCTGTTTTTT	CASSLNIQGTGELFF
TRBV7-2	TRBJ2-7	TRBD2	TGTGCCAGCAGCTCGTACGGGACTAGCGGGGGAAGGGACTACGAGCAGTACTTC	CASSSYGTSGGRDYEQYF
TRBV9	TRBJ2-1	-	TGTGCCAGCAGCGTAGAAGTGACAAGCTACAATGAGCAGTTCTTC	CASSVEVTSYNEQFF
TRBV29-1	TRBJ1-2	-	TGCAGCATTACCCGGGATACTGACTATGGCTACACCTTC	CSITRDTDYGYTF
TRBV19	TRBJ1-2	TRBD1	TGTGCCAGTAGTAGACAGGGAGGAGGCTATGGCTACACCTTC	CASSRQGGGYGYTF
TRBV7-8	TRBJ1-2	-	TGTGCCAGCAGCTTAGCGGGGCACATCTATGGCTACACCTTC	CASSLAGHIYGYTF